This T cell receptor (beta chain) was sequenced for a study of T cells in Graves' hyperthyroidism and ophthalmopathy. Study overall: Peripheral blood was secured at the point of initial diagnosis, before any treatment. Study-level results: Using 13 V-J features, a model discriminated ophthalmopathy from stable hyperthyroidism.

Out of over 7.5 ml of fresh peripheral blood came the PBMCs. From RNA transcripts, TCR beta CDR3 regions were amplified. With the HTBI primer set, the TCR CDR3 went through a first round of RT-PCR. TCRdb re-called the multiplex PCR reads with MiXCR, one entry per CDR3 protein. Among about half a million distinct CDR3 sequences listed, less than 25% were seen once. V lost 4 bases and J 7 bases, leaving 11 bases between the germline ends. CDR3 length: 13 residues. CDR1 and CDR2 from the germline V gene are ENHRY and SYGVKD. This clonotype was seen ten or more times. The antigen is not known. The clonotype comes from a woman aged 30 to 39 with Graves' ophthalmopathy. Material for sequencing was blood. This chain connects TRBV10-3 to TRBJ1-5, with a weak D call TRBD1 (5 bases). CDR3: CAISVGGRQPQHF. The CDR3 region has the DNA TGTGCCATCAGTGTGGGGGGGAGGCAGCCCCAGCATTTT.